The 6 T cell receptor beta chains listed next were all sequenced from one sample in a study of regulatory T cells in long-lasting Graves disease. Researchers made TCR beta libraries by using iRepertoire HTBI primers and running Arm-PCR on CDR3 regions. TCRdb re-derived calls from the multiplex PCR reads in MiXCR, one entry per CDR3 protein. Seen here are approximately 470,000 distinct CDR3 sequences, about a sixth observed once, and the top ten hold roughly an eighth. Time point described: newly diagnosed GD, antithyroid drugs for less than 3 months. PBMC-derived RNA was used for the TCR library. This same sample was also taken into another study, of T cells in Graves' hyperthyroidism and ophthalmopathy.

Sample: peripheral blood mononuclear cells (PBMCs), taken at new diagnosis, from a patient treated with antithyroid drugs. The receptors here all came from a man between 35 and 55 years old with Graves disease.

This clonotype was counted many times. The CDR3 loop is CASSEQSYEQYF. CDR3 DNA sequence: TGTGCCAGCAGCGAGCAGTCCTACGAGCAGTACTTC. The V call is TRBV11-1, the J call TRBJ2-7, with D unclear. Per the germline V gene, CDR1 is SGHAT and CDR2 is FQDESV (reference sequence). The ends were cut back, 5 bases at V and 1 base at J, with 6 bases in the middle. The CDR3 is made up of 12 amino acids.

Notes on this clonotype: One base separates it from a far larger clone, so it is likely a read error. In this CDR3 the conserved last residue, phenylalanine or tryptophan, is missing, so a read error is likely. V gene TRBV12-3 or TRBV12-4 combines with J gene TRBJ2-5; TRBD2 matches 9 bases. With the DNA end fitting TRBJ2-1 better, the J assignment may be wrong. The CDR3 covers 20 residues. CDR3 in DNA: TGTGCCAGCAGTCCACGAACCGATTGGACTAGCGATGAGGTTTTCCATGAGCAGTTCCTC. Protein sequence: CASSPRTDWTSDEVFHEQFL.

This clonotype has ten or more counts. The chain is built from TRBV2 and TRBJ1-6, with a possible D match to TRBD1 (5 bases). Trimming took off 6 bases at V and 9 bases at J, with 18 bases between the two ends. Germline CDR1 and CDR2: SNHLY and FYNNEI. The CDR3 runs to 15 residues. Here the CDR3 reads CASSDSGVGRSPLHF. Here the CDR3 DNA reads TGTGCCAGCAGCGACAGTGGGGTGGGGCGTTCACCCCTCCACTTT.

In this sample, this clonotype turned up many times. The chain joins TRBV10-1 to TRBJ2-7; 7 bases are a match to TRBD1. Germline loops: CDR1 WNHNN, CDR2 SYGVQD (reference sequence). The CDR3 contains 12 residues. V lost 4 bases, J lost 5 bases, and 2 bases stayed unmatched. The CDR3 DNA is TGCGCCAGCAGTGGACAGGGCCACGAGCAGTACTTC. Translating it yields CASSGQGHEQYF.

This clonotype has more than one count but fewer than ten. The chain joins TRBV20-1 to TRBJ2-2; the D gene is possibly TRBD1 (5 bases). The germline gives CDR1 DFQATT, CDR2 SNEGSKA (reference sequence). With 2 bases removed from V and 6 bases from J, the gap between germline ends came to 16 bases. The CDR3 length is 15 residues. This CDR3 is CSARSPQGSAGELFF. The CDR3 nucleotides read TGCAGTGCTAGAAGTCCCCAGGGCTCGGCCGGGGAGCTGTTTTTT.

This clonotype was counted ten times or more. The chain joins TRBV24-1 to TRBJ2-5; 14 bases are a match to TRBD2. The V and J ends lost 8 bases and 2 bases, in that order; junction bases with no gene match: 3. Germline V CDR1 and CDR2: KGHDR, SFDVKD. The CDR3 loop spans 15 amino acids. Here the CDR3 reads CATIGLAGGQETQYF. As DNA, the CDR3 is TGTGCCACCATCGGACTAGCGGGAGGTCAAGAGACCCAGTACTTC.